A single sample gave rise to the 11 T cell receptor beta chains below, sequenced in a study of blood T cell repertoires in COVID-19. Profiling relied on immunoSEQ multiplex PCR, and the TCRdb table lists in-frame clones only, not all of them. The sample records about 37,000 clones, roughly 90% being singletons. Specimen: peripheral blood. These receptors all come from a human donor in a cohort sampled during active COVID-19.

The J gene is TRBJ2-3, the V gene TRBV5-1; 7 bases map to TRBD2. J was trimmed by 0 bases and V by 3 bases; bases with no gene match: 4. Germline CDR1 is SGHRS and CDR2 is YFSETQ. CDR3 size: 15 residues. CDR3 sequence: CASSSAGVSTDTQYF. In nucleotides, the CDR3 is TGCGCCAGCAGCTCGGCGGGGGTAAGCACAGATACGCAGTATTTT.

The rearrangement links TRBV30 to TRBJ1-1; D call uncertain. The V end lost 2 bases, the J end lost 1 base, and 8 bases lay between the germline ends. The CDR3 totals 13 residues. The germline V gene has CDR1 GTSNPN and CDR2 SVGIG (reference sequence). The CDR3: CAWSLRQNTEAFF. Written as DNA, the CDR3 is TGTGCCTGGAGTCTCCGACAGAACACTGAAGCTTTCTTT.

V is TRBV28 and J is TRBJ2-7; 7 nucleotides line up with TRBD2. Per germline, CDR1 MDHEN and CDR2 SYDVKM. V was pared by 10 bases and J by 6 bases, with 15 bases of the junction left unmatched. CDR3 size: 14 residues. CDR3 loop: CATTLGGGTIEQYF. In DNA, the CDR3 is TGTGCCACCACGTTGGGCGGGGGTACTATCGAGCAGTACTTC.

The chain is built from TRBV5-1 and TRBJ1-1; D might be TRBD1 (6 bases). The CDR3 covers 15 residues. V lost 4 bases and J 3 bases, leaving 16 bases between the germline ends. Looked up from germline, CDR1 is SGHRS and CDR2 is YFSETQ. CDR3 amino acids: CASSLSQGVDTEAFF. As DNA, the CDR3 is TGCGCCAGCAGCCTCTCACAGGGAGTGGACACTGAAGCTTTCTTT.

The chain combines TRBV3-1 (or the pseudogene TRBV3-2) with TRBJ2-5; a weak D match, TRBD1 (5 bases). The germline gives CDR1 LGHDT, CDR2 YNNKEL (reference sequence). Trimming removed 2 bases from V and 9 bases from J, with 13 bases in between. CDR3 size: 13 residues. The CDR3 protein is CASSQTLQGPQYF. CDR3 in DNA: TGTGCCAGCAGCCAAACGCTGCAGGGTCCCCAGTACTTC.

This chain connects TRBV24-1 to TRBJ2-1; D is unclear. Looked up from germline, CDR1 is KGHDR and CDR2 is SFDVKD. This CDR3 comprises 15 residues. The V end was cut by 2 bases, the J end by 0 bases, with 7 bases between. Here the CDR3 DNA reads TGTGCCACCAGTGATTCCCTAGGCTCCTACAATGAGCAGTTCTTC. This gives the protein CATSDSLGSYNEQFF.

The rearrangement uses TRBV6-6 and TRBJ2-7, with D perhaps matching TRBD1 (5 bases). Germline loops: CDR1 MNHNY, CDR2 SVGAGI (reference sequence). The CDR3 length is 14 residues. V was cut by 5 bases and J by 3 bases, with 14 bases left in between. CDR3 coding DNA: TGTGCCAGCAGTCGTGGACAAGTTTTCTACGAGCAGTACTTC. This translates into CASSRGQVFYEQYF.

V gene TRBV7-8 combines with J gene TRBJ1-1, with D perhaps TRBD1 (5 bases). Germline lookup yields CDR1 SGHVS and CDR2 FQNEAQ. V gave up 1 base and J gave up 10 bases, with 16 bases separating them. The CDR3 runs to 14 residues. In DNA, the CDR3 is TGTGCCAGCAGCTTAGGAGGCCAGTTGGGGCGAGCTTTCTTT. It is translated as CASSLGGQLGRAFF.

V is TRBV30 and J is TRBJ1-1, with a possible D match to TRBD1 (6 bases). V was trimmed by 3 bases and J by 5 bases, leaving 13 bases between them. This CDR3 is 13 amino acids long. Germline CDR1 reads GTSNPN; CDR2 reads SVGIG (reference sequence). CDR3 region: CAWRPGAYTEAFF. The CDR3 DNA reads TGTGCCTGGAGGCCAGGGGCCTATACTGAAGCTTTCTTT. Based on the CDR3 plus reference TRBV30 and TRBJ1-1, the full variable domain is SQTIHQWPATLVQPVGSPLSLECTVEGTSNPNLYWYRQAAGRGLQLLFYSVGIGQISSEVPQNLSASRPQDRQFILSSKKLLLSDSGFYLCAWRPGAYTEAFFGQGTRLTVV.

This clone has just one count. The rearrangement joins TRBV28 to TRBJ1-2; D is unclear. Germline V gene lookup returns CDR1 MDHEN and CDR2 SYDVKM. The CDR3 runs to 13 residues. Trimming stripped 7 bases from V and 8 bases from J, with 17 bases between. DNA for the CDR3: TGTGCCAGCATCGCCGGAGCCACTGACGGCTACACCTTC. It encodes CASIAGATDGYTF.

V usage is TRBV11-2 and J usage is TRBJ2-7; maybe TRBD2 (5 bases). Germline V gives CDR1 SGHAT, CDR2 FQNNGV. Trimming took 5 bases from V and 6 from J, leaving 17 bases between them. This CDR3 comprises 14 residues. The CDR3, as DNA: TGTGCCAGCAGCCTAACCCAAACTAGAACCGAGCAGTACTTC. It yields the protein CASSLTQTRTEQYF.